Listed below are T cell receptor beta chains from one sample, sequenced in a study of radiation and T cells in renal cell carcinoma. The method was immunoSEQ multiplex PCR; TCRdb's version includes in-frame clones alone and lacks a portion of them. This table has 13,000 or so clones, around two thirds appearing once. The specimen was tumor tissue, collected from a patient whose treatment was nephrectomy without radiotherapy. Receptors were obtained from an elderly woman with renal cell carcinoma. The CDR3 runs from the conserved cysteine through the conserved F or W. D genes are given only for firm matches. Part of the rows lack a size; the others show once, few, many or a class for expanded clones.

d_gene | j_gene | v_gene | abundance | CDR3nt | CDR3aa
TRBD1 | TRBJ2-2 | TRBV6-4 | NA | TGTGCCAGCAGACCGGACAGGAGCACCGGGGAGCTGTTTTTT | CASRPDRSTGELFF
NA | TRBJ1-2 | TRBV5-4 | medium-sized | TGTGCCACCGACTCCGGGACCGCCTATGGCTACACCTTC | CATDSGTAYGYTF
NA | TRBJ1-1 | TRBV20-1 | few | TGCAGTGCCCCAAGGCCTGAAGCTTTCTTT | CSAPRPEAFF
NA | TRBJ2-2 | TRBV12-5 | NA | TGTGCTAGTGCCCGTGCTGGAACCGGGGAGCTGTTTTTT | CASARAGTGELFF
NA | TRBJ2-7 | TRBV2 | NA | TGTGCCAGCAGTGCGAACTACGAGCAGTACTTC | CASSANYEQYF
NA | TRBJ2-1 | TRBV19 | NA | TGTGCCAGTAGTAGGGGGTTTGGGGTCTACAATGAGCAGTTCTTC | CASSRGFGVYNEQFF
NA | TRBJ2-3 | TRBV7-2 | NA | TGTGCCAGCAGCTCGCCCGCATCCACTAGCACAGATACGCAGTATTTT | CASSSPASTSTDTQYF
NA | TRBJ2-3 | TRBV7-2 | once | TGTGCCAGCAGCCGGGACTTTACAGATACGCAGTATTTT | CASSRDFTDTQYF
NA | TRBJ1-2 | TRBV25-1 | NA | TGTGCCGCAGGGACGTTCGGAGGCTACACCTTC | CAAGTFGGYTF
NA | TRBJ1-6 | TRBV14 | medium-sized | TGTGCCAGCAGCTCGTATAATTCACCCCTCCACTTT | CASSSYNSPLHF
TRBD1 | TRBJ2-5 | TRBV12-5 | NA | TGTGCTAGTGGGGATGGGACAGCTCTTCAAGAGACCCAGTACTTC | CASGDGTALQETQYF
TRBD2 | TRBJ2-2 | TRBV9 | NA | TGTGCCAGCAGCGTAGCGATCAGCGGGGGGCACACCGGGGAGCTGTTTTTT | CASSVAISGGHTGELFF
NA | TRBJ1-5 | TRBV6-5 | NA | TGTGCCAGCAGCCGATCGACAAATAGCAATCAGCCCCAGCATTTT | CASSRSTNSNQPQHF
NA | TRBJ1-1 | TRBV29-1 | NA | TGCAGCGCCCGAGAGATTACGCGTGAAGCTTTCTTT | CSAREITREAFF
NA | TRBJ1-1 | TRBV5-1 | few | TGCGCCAGCAGCAGGGACGGCGAGAACACTGAAGCTTTCTTT | CASSRDGENTEAFF
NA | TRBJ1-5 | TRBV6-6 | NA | TGTGCCAGCAGTCTAGATTGGCAGCCCCAGCATTTT | CASSLDWQPQHF
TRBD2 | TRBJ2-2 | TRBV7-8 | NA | TGTGCCAGTCTCGCGGGACTAGCGGGGGGGCGGAACACCGGGGAGCTGTTTTTT | CASLAGLAGGRNTGELFF
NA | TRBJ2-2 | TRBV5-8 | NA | TGTGCCAGCAGCTTGGGGCAGGTGATAGTTACCGGGGAGCTGTTTTTT | CASSLGQVIVTGELFF
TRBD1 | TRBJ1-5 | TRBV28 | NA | TGTGCCAGCCTGCGGACAGGGGTGAATCAGCCCCAGCATTTT | CASLRTGVNQPQHF
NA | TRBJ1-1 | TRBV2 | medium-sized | TGTGCCAGCAGTGAGGGATTCGAAGCTTTCTTT | CASSEGFEAFF
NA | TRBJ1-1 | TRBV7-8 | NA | TGTGCCAGCAGCACTAAGGACAGCCGGAACACTGAAGCTTTCTTT | CASSTKDSRNTEAFF
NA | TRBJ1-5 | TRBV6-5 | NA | TGTGCCAGCAGTTACTCTTCACGGCAGCCCCAGCATTTT | CASSYSSRQPQHF
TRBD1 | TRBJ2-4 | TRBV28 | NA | TGTGCCAGCAGTTTTGGGACAGGGTTTATGGGCAAAAACATTCAGTACTTC | CASSFGTGFMGKNIQYF
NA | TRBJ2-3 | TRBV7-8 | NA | TGTGCCAGCAGCTTACTTGGCACAGATACGCAGTATTTT | CASSLLGTDTQYF
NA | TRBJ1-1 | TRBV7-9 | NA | TGTGCCAGCAGCTTAGCTGGGACCACTGAAGCTTTCTTT | CASSLAGTTEAFF
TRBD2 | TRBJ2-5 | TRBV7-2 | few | TGTGCCAGCAGCTTAGAAGGACTAGCGGGGGGGCTGAGAGAGACCCAGTACTTC | CASSLEGLAGGLRETQYF
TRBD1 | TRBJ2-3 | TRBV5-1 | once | TGCGCCAGCAGCCAGGCCGGGACAGGGGAGGATACGCAGTATTTT | CASSQAGTGEDTQYF
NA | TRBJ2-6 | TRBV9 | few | TGTGCCAGCAGTCGAACAGGGACTGGGGCCAACGTCCTGACTTTC | CASSRTGTGANVLTF
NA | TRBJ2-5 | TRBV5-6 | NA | TGTGCCAGCAGCTTGAGGCTGGAGACCCAGTACTTC | CASSLRLETQYF
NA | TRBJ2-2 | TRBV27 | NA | TGTGCCAGCAGCGAAGAGGGCTCGAACACCGGGGAGCTGTTTTTT | CASSEEGSNTGELFF
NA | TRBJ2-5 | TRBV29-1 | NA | TGCAGCGTTGAACAGCTAGAGACCCAGTACTTC | CSVEQLETQYF
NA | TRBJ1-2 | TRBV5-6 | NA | TGTGCCAGCAGCTTGGATGCTATACCGAGGCTAGGCGATGGCTACACCTTC | CASSLDAIPRLGDGYTF
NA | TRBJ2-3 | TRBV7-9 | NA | TGTGCCAGCAGCTTAAGCGCCGGGAACACAGATACGCAGTATTTT | CASSLSAGNTDTQYF
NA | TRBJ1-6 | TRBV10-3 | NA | TGTGCCATCGGGCGTGGGACACTGGATTCACCCCTCCACTTT | CAIGRGTLDSPLHF
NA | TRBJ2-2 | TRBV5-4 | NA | TGTGCCAGCAGCCTGGACGGACGGTCGAACACCGGGGAGCTGTTTTTT | CASSLDGRSNTGELFF
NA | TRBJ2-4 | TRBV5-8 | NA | TGTGCCAGCGACTACCTTAGGAACATTCAGTACTTC | CASDYLRNIQYF
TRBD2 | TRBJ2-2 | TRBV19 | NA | TGTGCCAGTACCCCATGGGGGGGAAACACCGGGGAGCTGTTTTTT | CASTPWGGNTGELFF
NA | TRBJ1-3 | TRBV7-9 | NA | TGTGCCAGCAGCCCTACAGGCCTTAGCTCTGGAAACACCATATATTTT | CASSPTGLSSGNTIYF
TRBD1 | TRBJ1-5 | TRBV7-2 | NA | TGTGCCAGCAGCTTAACGGGAGGGGGCTGGGGCAATCAGCCCCAGCATTTT | CASSLTGGGWGNQPQHF
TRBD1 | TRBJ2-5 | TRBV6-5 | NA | TGTGCCAGCAGTCTACAGGGGGCGGAAGAGACCCAGTACTTC | CASSLQGAEETQYF
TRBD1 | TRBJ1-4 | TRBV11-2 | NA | TGTGCCAGCAGCTTAGATAATTGGGACAGGGGTGAAAAACTGTTTTTT | CASSLDNWDRGEKLFF
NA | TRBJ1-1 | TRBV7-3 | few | TGTGCCAGCAGCCCCGCGGGGCGGCGTGAAGCTTTCTTT | CASSPAGRREAFF
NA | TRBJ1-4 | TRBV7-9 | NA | TGTGCCAGCAGCTTAGTTCATTTTCAGGGCCGGACTAATGAAAAACTGTTTTTT | CASSLVHFQGRTNEKLFF
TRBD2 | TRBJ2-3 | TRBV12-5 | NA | TGTGCTAGTGGCTGGGGACTAGCAAGCGGGGATACGCAGTATTTT | CASGWGLASGDTQYF